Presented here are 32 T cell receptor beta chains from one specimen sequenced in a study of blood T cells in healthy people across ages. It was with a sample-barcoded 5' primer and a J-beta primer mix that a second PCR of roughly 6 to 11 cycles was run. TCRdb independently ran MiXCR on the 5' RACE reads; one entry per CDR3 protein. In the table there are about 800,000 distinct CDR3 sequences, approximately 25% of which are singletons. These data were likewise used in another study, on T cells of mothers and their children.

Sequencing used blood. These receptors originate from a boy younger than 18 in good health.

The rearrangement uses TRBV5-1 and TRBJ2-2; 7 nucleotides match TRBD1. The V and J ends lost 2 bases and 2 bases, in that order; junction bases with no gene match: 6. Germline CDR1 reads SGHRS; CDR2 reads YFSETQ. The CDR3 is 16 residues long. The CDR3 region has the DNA TGCGCCAGCAGCTTTACCGGGACAGAAAACACCGGGGAGCTGTTTTTT. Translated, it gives CASSFTGTENTGELFF.

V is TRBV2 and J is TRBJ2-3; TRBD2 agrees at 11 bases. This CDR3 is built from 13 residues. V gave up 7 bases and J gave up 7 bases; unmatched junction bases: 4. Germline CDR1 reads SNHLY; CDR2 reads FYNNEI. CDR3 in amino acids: CASTGTSGNTQYF. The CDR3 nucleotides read TGTGCCAGCACAGGGACTAGCGGAAATACGCAGTATTTT.

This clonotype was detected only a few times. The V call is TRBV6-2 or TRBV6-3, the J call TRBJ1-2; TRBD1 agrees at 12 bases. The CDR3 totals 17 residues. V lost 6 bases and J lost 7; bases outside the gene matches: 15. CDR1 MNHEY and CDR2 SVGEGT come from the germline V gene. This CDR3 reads CASRDPGQGAHLSGYTF. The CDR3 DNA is TGTGCCAGCAGAGATCCGGGACAGGGGGCGCATCTGTCTGGCTACACCTTC.

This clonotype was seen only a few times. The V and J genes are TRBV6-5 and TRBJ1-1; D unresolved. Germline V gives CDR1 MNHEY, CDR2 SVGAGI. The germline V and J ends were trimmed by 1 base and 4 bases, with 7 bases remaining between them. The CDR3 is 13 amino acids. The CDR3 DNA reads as TGTGCCAGCAGTTACTGGGAGAGCACTGAAGCTTTCTTT. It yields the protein CASSYWESTEAFF.

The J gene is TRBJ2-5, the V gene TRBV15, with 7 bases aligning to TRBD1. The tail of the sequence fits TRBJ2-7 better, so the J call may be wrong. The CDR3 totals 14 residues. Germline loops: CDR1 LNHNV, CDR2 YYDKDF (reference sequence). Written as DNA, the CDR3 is TGTGCCACCAGCAGACCGGGACAGAGTTACGAGCAGTACTTC. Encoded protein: CATSRPGQSYEQYF.

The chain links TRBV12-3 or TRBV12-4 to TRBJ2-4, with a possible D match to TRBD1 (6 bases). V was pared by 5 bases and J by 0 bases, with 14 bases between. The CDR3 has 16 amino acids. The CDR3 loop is CASSTLEGQAKNIQYF. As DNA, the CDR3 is TGTGCCAGCAGTACTTTAGAGGGACAAGCCAAAAACATTCAGTACTTC.

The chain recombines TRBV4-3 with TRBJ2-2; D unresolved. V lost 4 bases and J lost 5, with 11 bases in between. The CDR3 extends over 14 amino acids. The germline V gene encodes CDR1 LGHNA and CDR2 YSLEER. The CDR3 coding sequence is TGCGCCAGCAGCCGGGCGATCGGGACCGGGGAGCTGTTTTTT. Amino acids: CASSRAIGTGELFF.

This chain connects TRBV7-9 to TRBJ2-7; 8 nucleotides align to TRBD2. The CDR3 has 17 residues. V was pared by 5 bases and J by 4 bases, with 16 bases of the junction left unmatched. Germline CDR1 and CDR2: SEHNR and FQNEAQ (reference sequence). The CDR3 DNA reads TGTGCCAGCAGCCCGTCCCTTAATAGCGGGGTGAGATACGAGCAGTACTTC. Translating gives CASSPSLNSGVRYEQYF.

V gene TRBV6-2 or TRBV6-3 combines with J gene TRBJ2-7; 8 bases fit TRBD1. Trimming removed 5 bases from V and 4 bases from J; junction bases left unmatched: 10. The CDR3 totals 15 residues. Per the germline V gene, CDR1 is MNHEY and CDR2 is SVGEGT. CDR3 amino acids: CASSATGTGSYEQYF. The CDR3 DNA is TGTGCCAGCAGTGCAACCGGGACAGGTAGTTACGAGCAGTACTTC.

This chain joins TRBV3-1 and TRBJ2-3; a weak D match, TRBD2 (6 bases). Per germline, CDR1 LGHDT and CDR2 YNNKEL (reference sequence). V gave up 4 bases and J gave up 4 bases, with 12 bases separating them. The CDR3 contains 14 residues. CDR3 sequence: CASSPGLPSDTQYF. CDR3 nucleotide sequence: TGTGCCAGCAGCCCGGGACTTCCCTCAGATACGCAGTATTTT.

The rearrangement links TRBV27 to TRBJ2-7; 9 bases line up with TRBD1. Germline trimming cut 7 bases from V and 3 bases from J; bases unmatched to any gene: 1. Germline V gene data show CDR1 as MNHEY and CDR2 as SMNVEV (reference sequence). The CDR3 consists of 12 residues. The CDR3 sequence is CASKGQGYEQYF. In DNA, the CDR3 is TGTGCCAGCAAGGGACAGGGCTACGAGCAGTACTTC.

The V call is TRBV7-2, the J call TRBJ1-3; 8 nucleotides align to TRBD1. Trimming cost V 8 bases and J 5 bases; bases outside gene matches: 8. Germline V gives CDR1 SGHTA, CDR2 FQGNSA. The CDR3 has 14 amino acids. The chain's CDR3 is CASEPRTGRNTIYF. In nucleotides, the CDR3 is TGTGCCAGCGAACCCCGGACAGGGAGAAACACCATATATTTT. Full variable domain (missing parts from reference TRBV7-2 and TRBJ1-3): GAGVSQSPSNKVTEKGKDVELRCDPISGHTALYWYRQSLGQGLEFLIYFQGNSAPDKSGLPSDRFSAERTGGSVSTLTIQRTQQEDSAVYLCASEPRTGRNTIYFGEGSWLTVV.

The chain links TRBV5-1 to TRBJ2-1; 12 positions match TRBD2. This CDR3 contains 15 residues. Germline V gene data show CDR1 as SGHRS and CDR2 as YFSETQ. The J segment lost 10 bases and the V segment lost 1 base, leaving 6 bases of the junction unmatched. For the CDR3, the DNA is TGCGCCAGCAGCTTGAGCCTAGCGGGAGGGGTCGAGCAGTTCTTC. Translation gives CASSLSLAGGVEQFF.

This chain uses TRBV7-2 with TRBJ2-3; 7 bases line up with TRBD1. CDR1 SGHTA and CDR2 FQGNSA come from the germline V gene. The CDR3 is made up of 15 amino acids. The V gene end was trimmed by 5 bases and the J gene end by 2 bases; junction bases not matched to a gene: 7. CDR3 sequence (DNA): TGTGCCAGCAGCGTAGGGGACAGAAACACAGATACGCAGTATTTT. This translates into CASSVGDRNTDTQYF.

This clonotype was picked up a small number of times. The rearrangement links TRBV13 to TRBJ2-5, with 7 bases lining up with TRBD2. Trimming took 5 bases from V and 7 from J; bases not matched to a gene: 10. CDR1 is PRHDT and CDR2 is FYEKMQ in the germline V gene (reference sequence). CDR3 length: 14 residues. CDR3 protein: CASSLLAAEGTQYF. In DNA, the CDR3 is TGTGCCAGCAGCCTTCTAGCGGCGGAGGGGACCCAGTACTTC.

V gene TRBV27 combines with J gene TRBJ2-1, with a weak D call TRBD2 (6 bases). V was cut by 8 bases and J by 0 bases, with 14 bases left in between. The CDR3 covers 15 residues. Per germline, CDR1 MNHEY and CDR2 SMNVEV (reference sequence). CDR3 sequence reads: CASGGLISSYNEQFF. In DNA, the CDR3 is TGTGCCAGCGGGGGACTGATAAGCTCCTACAATGAGCAGTTCTTC.

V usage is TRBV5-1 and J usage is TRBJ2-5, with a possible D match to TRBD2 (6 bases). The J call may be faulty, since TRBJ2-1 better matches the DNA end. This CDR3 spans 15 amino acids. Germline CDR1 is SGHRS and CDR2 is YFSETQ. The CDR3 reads CASSLAASDYNEQFF. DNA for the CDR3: TGCGCCAGCAGCTTGGCGGCTAGCGATTACAATGAGCAGTTCTTC.

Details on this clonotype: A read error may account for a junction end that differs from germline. The CDR3 DNA reads as TGTGCCAACAGCTTAACCAGGGACTATGGCTACACCTTC. This encodes CANSLTRDYGYTF. The chain combines TRBV7-2 with TRBJ1-2, with D perhaps TRBD1 (5 bases). The CDR3 length is 13 residues. CDR1 and CDR2 from the germline V gene are SGHTA and FQGNSA.

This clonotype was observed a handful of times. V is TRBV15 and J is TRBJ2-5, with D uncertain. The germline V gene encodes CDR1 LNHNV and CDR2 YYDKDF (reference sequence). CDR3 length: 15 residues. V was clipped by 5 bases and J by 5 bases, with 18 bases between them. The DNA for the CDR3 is TGTGCCACCAGCCCTGAAGGTCCCGCCTGGGAGACCCAGTACTTC. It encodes CATSPEGPAWETQYF.

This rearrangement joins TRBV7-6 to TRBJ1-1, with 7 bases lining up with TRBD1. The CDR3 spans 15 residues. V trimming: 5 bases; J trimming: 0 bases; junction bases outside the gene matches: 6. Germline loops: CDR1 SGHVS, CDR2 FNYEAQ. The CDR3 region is CASSPGQVMNTEAFF. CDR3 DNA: TGTGCCAGCAGCCCCGGACAGGTTATGAACACTGAAGCTTTCTTT.

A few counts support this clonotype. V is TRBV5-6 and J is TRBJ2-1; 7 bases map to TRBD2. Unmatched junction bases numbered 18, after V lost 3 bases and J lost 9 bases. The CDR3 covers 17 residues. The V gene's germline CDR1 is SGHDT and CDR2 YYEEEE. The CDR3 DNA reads TGTGCCAGCAGCTGGGGTCCTACTAGCGCCCCGGTCGGTGAGCAGTTCTTC. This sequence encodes CASSWGPTSAPVGEQFF.

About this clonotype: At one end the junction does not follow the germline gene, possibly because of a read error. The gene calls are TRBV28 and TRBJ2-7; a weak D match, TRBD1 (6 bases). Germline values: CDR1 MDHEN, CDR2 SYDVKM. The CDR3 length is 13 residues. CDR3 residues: CAGRKYRDYEQHF. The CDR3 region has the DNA TGTGCCGGCAGAAAATACAGGGATTACGAGCAGCACTTC.

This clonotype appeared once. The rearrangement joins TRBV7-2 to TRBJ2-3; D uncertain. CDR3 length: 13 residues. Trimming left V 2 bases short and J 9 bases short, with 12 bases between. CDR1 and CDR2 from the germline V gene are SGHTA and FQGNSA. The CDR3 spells CASSLSPEGTQYF. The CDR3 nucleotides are TGTGCCAGCAGCTTATCCCCGGAAGGGACGCAGTATTTT.

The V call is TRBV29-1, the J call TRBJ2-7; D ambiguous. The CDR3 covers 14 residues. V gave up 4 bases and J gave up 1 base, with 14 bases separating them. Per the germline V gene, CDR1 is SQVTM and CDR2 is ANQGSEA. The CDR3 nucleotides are TGCAGCGTTGTTCGCCAAGCAGGATCCTACGAGCAGTACTTC. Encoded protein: CSVVRQAGSYEQYF.

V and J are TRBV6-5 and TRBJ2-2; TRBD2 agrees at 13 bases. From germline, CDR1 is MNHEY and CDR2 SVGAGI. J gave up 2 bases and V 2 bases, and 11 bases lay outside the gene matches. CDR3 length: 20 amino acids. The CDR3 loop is CASSYRFGLAGEINTGELFF. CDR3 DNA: TGTGCCAGCAGTTACAGGTTTGGACTAGCGGGAGAGATAAACACCGGGGAGCTGTTTTTT.

The CDR3 here is CASSFRGPATEAFF. The CDR3 DNA sequence: TGCGCCAGCAGCTTCAGGGGGCCGGCGACTGAAGCTTTCTTT. V gene TRBV5-1 combines with J gene TRBJ1-1; 8 bases map to TRBD1. This CDR3 contains 14 residues. The germline gives CDR1 SGHRS, CDR2 YFSETQ. V gave up 2 bases and J gave up 5 bases; unmatched junction bases: 5.

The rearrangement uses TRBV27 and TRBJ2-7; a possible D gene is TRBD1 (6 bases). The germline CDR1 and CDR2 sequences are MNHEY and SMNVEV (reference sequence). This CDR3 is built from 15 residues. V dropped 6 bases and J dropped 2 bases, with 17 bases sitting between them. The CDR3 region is CASSTKQGHPYEQYF. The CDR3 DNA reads TGTGCCAGCAGCACAAAACAGGGTCATCCCTACGAGCAGTACTTC.

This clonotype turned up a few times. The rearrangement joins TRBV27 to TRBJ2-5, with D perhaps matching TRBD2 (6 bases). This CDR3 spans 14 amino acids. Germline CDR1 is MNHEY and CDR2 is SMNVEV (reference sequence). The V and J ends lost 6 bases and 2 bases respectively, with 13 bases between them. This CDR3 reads CASRPRGLQETQYF. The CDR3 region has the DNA TGTGCCAGCAGACCGAGGGGACTTCAAGAGACCCAGTACTTC.

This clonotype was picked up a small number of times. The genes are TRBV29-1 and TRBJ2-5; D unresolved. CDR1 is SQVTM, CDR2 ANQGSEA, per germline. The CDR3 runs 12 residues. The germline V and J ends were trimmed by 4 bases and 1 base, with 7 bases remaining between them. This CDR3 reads CSVGAGQETQYF. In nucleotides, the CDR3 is TGCAGCGTTGGGGCCGGCCAAGAGACCCAGTACTTC.

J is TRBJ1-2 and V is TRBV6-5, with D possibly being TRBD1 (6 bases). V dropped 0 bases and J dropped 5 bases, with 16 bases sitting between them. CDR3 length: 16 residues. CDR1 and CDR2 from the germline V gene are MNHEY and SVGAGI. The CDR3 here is CASSYSMGANRYGYTF. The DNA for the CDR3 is TGTGCCAGCAGTTACTCGATGGGGGCAAATCGGTATGGCTACACCTTC.

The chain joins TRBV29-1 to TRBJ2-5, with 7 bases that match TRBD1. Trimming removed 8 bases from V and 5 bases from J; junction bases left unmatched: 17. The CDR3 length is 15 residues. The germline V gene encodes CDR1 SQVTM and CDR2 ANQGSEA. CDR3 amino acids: CSMRGLPGYGETQYF. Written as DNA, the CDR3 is TGCAGCATGAGGGGGCTGCCCGGCTACGGGGAGACCCAGTACTTC.

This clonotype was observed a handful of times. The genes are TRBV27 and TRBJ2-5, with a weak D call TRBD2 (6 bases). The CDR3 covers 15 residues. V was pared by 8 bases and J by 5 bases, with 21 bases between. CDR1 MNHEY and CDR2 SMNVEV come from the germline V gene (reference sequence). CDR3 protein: CASVPMTGAGETQYF. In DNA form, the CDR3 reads TGTGCCAGCGTGCCCATGACGGGAGCGGGCGAGACCCAGTACTTC.